The next 13 T cell receptor beta chains were all read from a single sample in a study of blood T cells in healthy people across ages. Next came a second PCR, run for about 6 to 11 cycles, which used a sample-barcoded 5' primer along with a J-beta primer mix. Each CDR3 protein is one row after TCRdb ran MiXCR on the 5' RACE reads. Among about 1.5 million distinct CDR3 sequences, 35% to 45% were seen once, and the ten largest hold less than 5%. The sequenced material came from blood. The source of these receptors is a woman aged 18-30 years in good health.

This chain links TRBV27 with TRBJ1-5, with TRBD1 matching 11 bases. CDR3 length: 15 amino acids. Germline V lookup: CDR1 MNHEY, CDR2 SMNVEV (reference sequence). Trimming took 4 bases from V and 5 from J; bases not matched to a gene: 4. For the CDR3, the DNA is TGTGCCAGCAGTTCCGGACAGGGGGCGCATCAGCCCCAGCATTTT. It is translated as CASSSGQGAHQPQHF.

The V call is TRBV4-1, the J call TRBJ2-7; D remains unclear. The germline V and J ends were trimmed by 0 bases and 2 bases, with 8 bases remaining between them. This CDR3 has 14 residues. Germline-derived CDR1 and CDR2 are MGHRA and YSYEKL. The CDR3 DNA follows: TGCGCCAGCAGCCAAGATAACCCCCCCTACGAGCAGTACTTC. This codes for CASSQDNPPYEQYF.

The chain recombines TRBV21-1 with TRBJ2-7; the D call in the table, TRBD2, was not verified against the DNA. TRBV21-1 is a recognized pseudogene. This CDR3 region has 13 residues. CDR3 amino acids: CASSNFGGYEQYF. CDR3 DNA sequence: TGTGCCAGCAGCAATTTTGGAGGCTACGAGCAGTACTTC.

In regard to this clonotype: A much larger clone lies one base from this, so it may be a read error. This chain links TRBV20-1 with TRBJ2-5, with 9 bases identical to TRBD1. The better agreement between TRBJ2-7 and the DNA end casts doubt on the J call. The CDR3 extends over 14 amino acids. CDR1 and CDR2 from the germline V gene are DFQATT and SNEGSKA (reference sequence). The CDR3 spells CSAVTGTGYSEQYF. In nucleotides, the CDR3 is TGCAGTGCGGTGACCGGGACAGGGTACTCCGAGCAGTACTTC.

Comments on this clonotype: At one end the junction does not follow the germline gene, possibly because of a read error. The chain is built from TRBV4-1 and TRBJ2-7, with 8 nucleotides matching TRBD1. The end of the DNA is better explained by TRBJ2-5, so the J call may be wrong. The germline V gene encodes CDR1 MGHRA and CDR2 YSYEKL. CDR3 size: 16 residues. CDR3 sequence reads: CATSSVHQGAEETQYF. As DNA, the CDR3 is TGCGCCACCAGCTCCGTCCATCAGGGGGCGGAAGAGACCCAGTACTTC.

The genes are TRBV11-2 and TRBJ1-3; D is unclear. V was clipped by 8 bases and J by 14 bases, with 19 bases between them. The germline V gene has CDR1 SGHAT and CDR2 FQNNGV. The CDR3 loop spans 12 amino acids. CDR3 in DNA: TGTGCCAGCTTAGCGGACTGGGGAGTCGTATATTTT. Protein product: CASLADWGVVYF.

This clonotype was detected a few times. V usage is TRBV14 and J usage is TRBJ2-7; D remains unclear. The V gene lost 1 base and the J gene lost 7 bases, with 17 bases spanning the gap. The CDR3 runs 15 residues. Germline V lookup: CDR1 SGHDN, CDR2 FVKESK. CDR3 protein: CASSQGVHRGEEQYF. CDR3 bases: TGTGCCAGCAGCCAAGGAGTGCACAGAGGTGAAGAGCAGTACTTC.

The gene calls are TRBV28 and TRBJ2-7; TRBD2 agrees at 16 bases. V shed 4 bases, J shed 7 bases, and the junction held 13 bases outside the gene matches. The germline CDR1 and CDR2 sequences are MDHEN and SYDVKM. The CDR3 has 18 residues. CDR3 residues: CASSSHAGLAGGRNEQYF. The CDR3 DNA sequence: TGTGCCAGCAGTTCGCACGCGGGACTAGCGGGAGGGCGCAATGAGCAGTACTTC. The variable domain in full, with the rest retrieved from reference TRBV28 and TRBJ2-7, is DVKVTQSSRYLVKRTGEKVFLECVQDMDHENMFWYRQDPGLGLRLIYFSYDVKMKEKGDIPEGYSVSREKKERFSLILESASTNQTSMYLCASSSHAGLAGGRNEQYFGPGTRLTVT.

V is TRBV21-1 and J is TRBJ2-3; TRBD1 is the table's D call, not checked against the DNA. TRBV21-1 is described as a pseudogene. The CDR3 length is 13 residues. The DNA of the CDR3 is TGTGCCAGGAGTCGGGGGGACACAGATACGCAGTATTTT. Protein product: CARSRGDTDTQYF.

This chain links TRBV20-1 with TRBJ2-5; 11 nucleotides match TRBD2. From germline, CDR1 is DFQATT and CDR2 SNEGSKA (reference sequence). Trimming cost V 6 bases and J 11 bases; bases outside gene matches: 17. There are 15 residues in the CDR3. The CDR3: CSAAFIAGGHNEQYF. The CDR3 region has the DNA TGCAGTGCCGCGTTTATAGCGGGGGGGCACAATGAGCAGTACTTC.

This clonotype has more than one count but fewer than ten. This sequence joins TRBV12-3 or TRBV12-4 and TRBJ1-5; no reliable D call. The germline V and J ends were trimmed by 6 bases and 4 bases, with 16 bases remaining between them. The CDR3 extends over 15 amino acids. The CDR3: CASSVTGSLNQPQHF. The CDR3 nucleotides read TGTGCCAGCAGCGTGACGGGGAGCCTTAATCAGCCCCAGCATTTT.

The chain combines TRBV14 with TRBJ1-2, with no clear D. V lost 0 bases and J 5 bases, leaving 16 bases between the germline ends. The germline V gene encodes CDR1 SGHDN and CDR2 FVKESK. This CDR3 contains 16 residues. Written as DNA, the CDR3 is TGTGCCAGCAGCCAAGATCGGTCGTCTCGAGATTATGGCTACACCTTC. As protein: CASSQDRSSRDYGYTF.

This chain joins TRBV12-3 or TRBV12-4 and TRBJ2-3, with 14 bases aligning to TRBD2. CDR3 size: 16 residues. With 5 bases clipped from V and 5 bases from J, the junction kept 6 bases outside the gene matches. The CDR3 region is CASSATSGGAEDTQYF. In DNA, the CDR3 is TGTGCCAGCAGTGCGACTAGCGGGGGGGCGGAAGATACGCAGTATTTT.